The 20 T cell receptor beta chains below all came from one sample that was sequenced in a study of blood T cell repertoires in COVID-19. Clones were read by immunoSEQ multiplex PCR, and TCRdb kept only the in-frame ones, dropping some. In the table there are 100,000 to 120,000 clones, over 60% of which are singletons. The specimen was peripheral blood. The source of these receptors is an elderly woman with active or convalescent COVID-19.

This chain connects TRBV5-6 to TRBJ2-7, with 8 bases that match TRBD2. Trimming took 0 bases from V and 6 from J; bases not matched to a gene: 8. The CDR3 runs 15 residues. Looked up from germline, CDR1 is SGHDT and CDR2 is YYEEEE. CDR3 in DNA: TGTGCCAGCAGCTTGGAGAGCGGGAGAAGGGGCGAGCAGTACTTC. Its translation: CASSLESGRRGEQYF.

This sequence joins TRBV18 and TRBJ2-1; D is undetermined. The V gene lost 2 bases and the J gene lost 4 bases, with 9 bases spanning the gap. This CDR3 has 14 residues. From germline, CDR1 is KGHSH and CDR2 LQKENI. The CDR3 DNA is TGTGCCAGCTCACCAGACTTGACGTACAATGAGCAGTTCTTC. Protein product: CASSPDLTYNEQFF.

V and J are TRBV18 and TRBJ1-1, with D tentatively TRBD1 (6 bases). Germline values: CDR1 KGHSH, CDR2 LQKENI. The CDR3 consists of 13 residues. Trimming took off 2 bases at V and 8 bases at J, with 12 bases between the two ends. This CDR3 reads CASSPTGLVEAFF. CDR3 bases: TGTGCCAGCTCACCAACAGGGCTGGTGGAAGCTTTCTTT.

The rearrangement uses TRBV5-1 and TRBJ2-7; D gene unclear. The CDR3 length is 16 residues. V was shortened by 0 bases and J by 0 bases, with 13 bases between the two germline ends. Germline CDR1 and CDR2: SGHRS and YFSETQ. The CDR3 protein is CASSLDPARVSYEQYF. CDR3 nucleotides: TGCGCCAGCAGCTTGGACCCCGCGCGCGTCTCCTACGAGCAGTACTTC.

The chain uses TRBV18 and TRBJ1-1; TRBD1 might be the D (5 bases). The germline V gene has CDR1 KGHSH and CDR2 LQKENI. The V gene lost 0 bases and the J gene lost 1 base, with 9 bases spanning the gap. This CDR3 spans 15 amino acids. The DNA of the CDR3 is TGTGCCAGCTCACCACCGGTAACAGGGAACACTGAAGCTTTCTTT. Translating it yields CASSPPVTGNTEAFF.

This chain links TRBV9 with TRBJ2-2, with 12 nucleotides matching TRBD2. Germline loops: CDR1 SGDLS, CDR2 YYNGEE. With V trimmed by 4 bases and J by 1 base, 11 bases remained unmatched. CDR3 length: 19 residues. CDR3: CASSPQEMGLAGNTGELFF. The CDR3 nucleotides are TGTGCCAGCAGCCCCCAGGAGATGGGACTAGCGGGGAACACCGGGGAGCTGTTTTTT.

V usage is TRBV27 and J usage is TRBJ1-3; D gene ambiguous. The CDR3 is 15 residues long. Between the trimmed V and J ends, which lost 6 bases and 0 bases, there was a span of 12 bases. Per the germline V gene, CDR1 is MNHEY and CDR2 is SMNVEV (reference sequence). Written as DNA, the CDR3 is TGTGCCAGCAGCCGAAAAAAGAGCTCTGGAAACACCATATATTTT. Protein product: CASSRKKSSGNTIYF.

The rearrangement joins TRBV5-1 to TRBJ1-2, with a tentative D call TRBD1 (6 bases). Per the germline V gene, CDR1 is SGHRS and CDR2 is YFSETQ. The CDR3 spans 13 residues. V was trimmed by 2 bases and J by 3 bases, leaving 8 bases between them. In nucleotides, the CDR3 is TGCGCCAGCAGCTTAGGGGGTGACTATGGCTACACCTTC. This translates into CASSLGGDYGYTF.

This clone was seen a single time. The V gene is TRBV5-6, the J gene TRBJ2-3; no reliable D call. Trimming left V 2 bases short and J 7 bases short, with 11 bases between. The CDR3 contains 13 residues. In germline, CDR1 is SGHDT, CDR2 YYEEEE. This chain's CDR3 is CASSLPRKNTQYF. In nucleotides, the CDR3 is TGTGCCAGCAGCTTACCGAGGAAAAATACGCAGTATTTT.

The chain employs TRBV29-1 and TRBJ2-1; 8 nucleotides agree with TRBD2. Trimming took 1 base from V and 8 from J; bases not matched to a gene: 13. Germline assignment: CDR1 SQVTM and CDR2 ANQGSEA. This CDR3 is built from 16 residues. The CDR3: CSVEVNPGLVFDEQFF. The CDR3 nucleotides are TGCAGCGTTGAAGTTAACCCGGGACTAGTCTTCGATGAGCAGTTCTTC.

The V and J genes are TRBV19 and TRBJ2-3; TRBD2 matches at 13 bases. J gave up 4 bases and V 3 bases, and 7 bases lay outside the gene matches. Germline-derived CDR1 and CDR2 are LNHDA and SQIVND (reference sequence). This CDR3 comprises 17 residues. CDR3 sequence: CASSMETSGRWPDTQYF. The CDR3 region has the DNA TGTGCCAGTAGTATGGAGACTAGCGGGAGGTGGCCAGATACGCAGTATTTT. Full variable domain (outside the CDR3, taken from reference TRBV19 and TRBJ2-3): DGGITQSPKYLFRKEGQNVTLSCEQNLNHDAMYWYRQDPGQGLRLIYYSQIVNDFQKGDIAEGYSVSREKKESFPLTVTSAQKNPTAFYLCASSMETSGRWPDTQYFGPGTRLTVL.

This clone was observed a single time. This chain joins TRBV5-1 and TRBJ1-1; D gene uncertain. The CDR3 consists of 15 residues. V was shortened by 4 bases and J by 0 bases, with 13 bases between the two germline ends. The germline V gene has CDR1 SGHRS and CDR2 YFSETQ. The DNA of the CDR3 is TGCGCCAGCAGCACCGGGGAGCTCATGAACACTGAAGCTTTCTTT. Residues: CASSTGELMNTEAFF.

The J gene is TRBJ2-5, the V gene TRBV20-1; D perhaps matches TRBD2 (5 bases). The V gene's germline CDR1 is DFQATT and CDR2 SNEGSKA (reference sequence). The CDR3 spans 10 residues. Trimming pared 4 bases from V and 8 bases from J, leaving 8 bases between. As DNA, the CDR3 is TGCAGTGCTACTAGCTTCACCCAGTACTTC. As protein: CSATSFTQYF.

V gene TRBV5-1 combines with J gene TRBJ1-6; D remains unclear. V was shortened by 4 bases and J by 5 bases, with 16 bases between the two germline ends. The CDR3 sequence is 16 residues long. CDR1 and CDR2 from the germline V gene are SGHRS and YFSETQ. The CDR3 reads CASSPRPAANNSPLHF. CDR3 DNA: TGCGCCAGCAGCCCCCGGCCAGCGGCGAATAATTCACCCCTCCACTTT. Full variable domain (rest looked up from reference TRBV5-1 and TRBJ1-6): KAGVTQTPRYLIKTRGQQVTLSCSPISGHRSVSWYQQTPGQGLQFLFEYFSETQRNKGNFPGRFSGRQFSNSRSEMNVSTLELGDSALYLCASSPRPAANNSPLHFGNGTRLTVT.

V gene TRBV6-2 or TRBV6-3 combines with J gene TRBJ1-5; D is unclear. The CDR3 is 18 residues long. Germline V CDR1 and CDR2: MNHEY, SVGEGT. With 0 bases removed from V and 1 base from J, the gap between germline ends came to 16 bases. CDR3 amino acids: CASSYSITRGESNQPQHF. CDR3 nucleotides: TGTGCCAGCAGTTACTCGATTACGCGGGGTGAGAGCAATCAGCCCCAGCATTTT.

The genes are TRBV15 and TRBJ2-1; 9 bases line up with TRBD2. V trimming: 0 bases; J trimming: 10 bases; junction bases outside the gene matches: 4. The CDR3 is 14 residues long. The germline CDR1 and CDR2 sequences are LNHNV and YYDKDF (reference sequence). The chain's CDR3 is CATSRDTAGGEQFF. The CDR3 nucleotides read TGTGCCACCAGCAGAGATACAGCGGGAGGCGAGCAGTTCTTC.

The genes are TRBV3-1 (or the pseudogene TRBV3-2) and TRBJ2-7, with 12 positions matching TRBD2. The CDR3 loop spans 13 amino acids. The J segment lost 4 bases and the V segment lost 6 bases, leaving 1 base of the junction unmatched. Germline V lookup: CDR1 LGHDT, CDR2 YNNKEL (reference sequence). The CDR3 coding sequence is TGTGCCAGCAGGCTAGCGGGAGGGTACGAGCAGTACTTC. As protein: CASRLAGGYEQYF.

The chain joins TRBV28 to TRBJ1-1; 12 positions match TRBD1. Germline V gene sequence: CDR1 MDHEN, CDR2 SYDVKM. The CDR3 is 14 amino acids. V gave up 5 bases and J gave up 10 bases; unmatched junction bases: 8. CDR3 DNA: TGTGCCAGCAGTAGGGACAGGGGGCTTGCAGGAGCTTTCTTT. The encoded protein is CASSRDRGLAGAFF. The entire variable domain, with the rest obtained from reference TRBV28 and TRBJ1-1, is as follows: DVKVTQSSRYLVKRTGEKVFLECVQDMDHENMFWYRQDPGLGLRLIYFSYDVKMKEKGDIPEGYSVSREKKERFSLILESASTNQTSMYLCASSRDRGLAGAFFGQGTRLTVV.

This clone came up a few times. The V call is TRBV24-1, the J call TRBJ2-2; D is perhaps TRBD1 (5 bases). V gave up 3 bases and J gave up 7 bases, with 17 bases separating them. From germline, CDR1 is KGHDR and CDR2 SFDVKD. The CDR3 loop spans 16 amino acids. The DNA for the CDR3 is TGTGCCACCAGTGATGGTAGAGTAGTAGGGGTCGGGGAGCTGTTTTTT. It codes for CATSDGRVVGVGELFF.

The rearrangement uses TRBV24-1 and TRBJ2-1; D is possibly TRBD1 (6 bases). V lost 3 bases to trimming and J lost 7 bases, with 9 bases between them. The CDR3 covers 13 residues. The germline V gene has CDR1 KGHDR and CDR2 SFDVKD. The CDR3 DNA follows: TGTGCCACCAGTGATGCAGGGGAAAATGAGCAGTTCTTC. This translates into CATSDAGENEQFF.